Below are 27 T cell receptor beta chains sequenced from a single sample in a study of identifying expanded T cells in peripheral blood. Here immunoSEQ multiplex PCR was the method, and the copy in TCRdb shows in-frame clones only, minus some. The sample contains approximately 79,000 clones, 75% to 90% of which appear only once. The source material was blood. The receptors derive from a person aged 18-70 years in good health.

The rearrangement joins TRBV15 to TRBJ1-1; D is unresolved. The germline gives CDR1 LNHNV, CDR2 YYDKDF (reference sequence). The V end was cut by 5 bases, the J end by 3 bases, with 10 bases between. The CDR3 runs to 13 residues. The CDR3 spells CATSPLLYTEAFF. CDR3 DNA sequence: TGTGCCACCAGCCCTTTGTTGTACACTGAAGCTTTCTTT.

This chain connects TRBV5-1 to TRBJ1-2; no definite D call. This CDR3 is built from 13 residues. Germline assignment: CDR1 SGHRS and CDR2 YFSETQ. V was cut by 3 bases and J by 4 bases, with 10 bases left in between. This CDR3 reads CASSSIGIYGYTF. The DNA for the CDR3 is TGCGCCAGCAGCTCTATAGGGATCTATGGCTACACCTTC.

This chain uses TRBV18 with TRBJ2-1, with 7 bases identical to TRBD1. V was clipped by 6 bases and J by 11 bases; unmatched bases: 13. CDR3 length equals 14 residues. Per germline, CDR1 KGHSH and CDR2 LQKENI. CDR3 region: CASSTLYEGAKQFF. CDR3 sequence (DNA): TGTGCCAGCTCTACCTTGTATGAGGGGGCAAAGCAGTTCTTC.

A few counts support this clone. This sequence joins TRBV2 and TRBJ1-1; D is undetermined. V dropped 4 bases and J dropped 1 base, with 7 bases sitting between them. The germline V gene has CDR1 SNHLY and CDR2 FYNNEI. CDR3 length equals 13 residues. The CDR3 is CASSVSQNTEAFF. The CDR3 nucleotides are TGTGCCAGCAGTGTATCCCAGAACACTGAAGCTTTCTTT.

The gene calls are TRBV29-1 and TRBJ2-1; 13 positions match TRBD2. CDR1 and CDR2 from the germline V gene are SQVTM and ANQGSEA. The CDR3 has 20 amino acids. V lost 0 bases and J lost 4; bases outside the gene matches: 15. The CDR3 is CSVEDPLTSGRAGGYNEQFF. CDR3 coding DNA: TGCAGCGTTGAAGACCCTCTAACTAGCGGGAGGGCCGGGGGGTACAATGAGCAGTTCTTC.

The CDR3 coding sequence is TGTGCCAGCAGCACCGGGACTAGCGGGGGGGGAGAGACCCAGTACTTC. It yields the protein CASSTGTSGGGETQYF. This chain uses TRBV7-2 with TRBJ2-5, with 16 bases aligning to TRBD2. CDR3 length: 16 residues. In germline, CDR1 is SGHTA, CDR2 FQGNSA. V gave up 5 bases and J gave up 4 bases; unmatched junction bases: 4.

CDR3 nucleotides: TGTGCCAGCAGTTCCACGGGGAAGGGTCGGCCCCTCCACTTT. Protein product: CASSSTGKGRPLHF. The chain links TRBV25-1 to TRBJ1-6; D unresolved. The CDR3 contains 14 residues. V was trimmed by 5 bases and J by 13 bases, leaving 18 bases between them. Germline-derived CDR1 and CDR2 are MGHDK and SYGVNS.

V and J are TRBV5-4 and TRBJ2-7; 10 nucleotides agree with TRBD1. Germline V gene lookup returns CDR1 SGHNT and CDR2 YYREEE (reference sequence). V trimming: 4 bases; J trimming: 2 bases; junction bases outside the gene matches: 3. This CDR3 is built from 14 residues. The CDR3: CASSAGTGAYEQYF. The DNA for the CDR3 is TGTGCCAGCAGCGCCGGGACAGGGGCCTACGAGCAGTACTTC. Looking up the rest from reference TRBV5-4 and TRBJ2-7 gives the full variable domain: ETGVTQSPTHLIKTRGQQVTLRCSSQSGHNTVSWYQQALGQGPQFIFQYYREEENGRGNFPPRFSGLQFPNYSSELNVNALELDDSALYLCASSAGTGAYEQYFGPGTRLTVT.

The chain joins TRBV5-4 to TRBJ2-5; TRBD2 matches 7 bases. The CDR3 covers 15 residues. J was trimmed by 11 bases and V by 5 bases; bases with no gene match: 18. Germline V CDR1 and CDR2: SGHNT, YYREEE (reference sequence). CDR3 nucleotide sequence: TGTGCCAGCAGTCTTTCTAGCGGCCGTAGTACAGAGCAGTACTTC. Amino acid sequence: CASSLSSGRSTEQYF.

The chain couples TRBV11-2 to TRBJ1-4; D not resolved. The length of the CDR3 is 11 residues. CDR1 is SGHAT and CDR2 is FQNNGV in the germline V gene. V lost 2 bases and J 6 bases, leaving 1 base between the germline ends. The CDR3 is CASSLYEKLFF. CDR3 in DNA: TGTGCCAGCAGCTTATATGAAAAACTGTTTTTT.

This clone was observed a single time. The V and J genes are TRBV18 and TRBJ1-3; no reliable D call. The CDR3 covers 16 residues. Trimming took off 1 base at V and 0 bases at J, with 10 bases between the two ends. Germline V lookup: CDR1 KGHSH, CDR2 LQKENI. CDR3: CASSPRAADSGNTIYF. In DNA, the CDR3 is TGTGCCAGCTCACCACGCGCTGCAGACTCTGGAAACACCATATATTTT.

This sequence joins TRBV5-6 and TRBJ1-1; 9 nucleotides agree with TRBD1. V lost 4 bases and J lost 1; bases outside the gene matches: 5. The CDR3 is 15 residues long. In germline, CDR1 is SGHDT, CDR2 YYEEEE. The CDR3 DNA is TGTGCCAGCAGCCTAACGGACAGGGGGAACACTGAAGCTTTCTTT. As protein: CASSLTDRGNTEAFF. The full variable domain, with the rest looked up from reference TRBV5-6 and TRBJ1-1, is DAGVTQSPTHLIKTRGQQVTLRCSPKSGHDTVSWYQQALGQGPQFIFQYYEEEERQRGNFPDRFSGHQFPNYSSELNVNALLLGDSALYLCASSLTDRGNTEAFFGQGTRLTVV.

The rearrangement uses TRBV5-1 and TRBJ2-3, with TRBD2 as a possible D gene (7 bases). V gave up 2 bases and J gave up 3 bases, with 13 bases separating them. In germline, CDR1 is SGHRS, CDR2 YFSETQ. The CDR3 runs 15 residues. The DNA for the CDR3 is TGCGCCAGCAGCTTCGAGGGGAGGGGGACAGATACGCAGTATTTT. It codes for CASSFEGRGTDTQYF. The entire variable domain, with the rest obtained from reference TRBV5-1 and TRBJ2-3, is as follows: KAGVTQTPRYLIKTRGQQVTLSCSPISGHRSVSWYQQTPGQGLQFLFEYFSETQRNKGNFPGRFSGRQFSNSRSEMNVSTLELGDSALYLCASSFEGRGTDTQYFGPGTRLTVL.

The chain links TRBV28 to TRBJ1-3; 9 bases map to TRBD1. Per the germline V gene, CDR1 is MDHEN and CDR2 is SYDVKM. This CDR3 spans 13 amino acids. Unmatched junction bases numbered 5, after V lost 10 bases and J lost 4 bases. CDR3 residues: CATWGTGGNTIYF. CDR3 DNA sequence: TGTGCCACCTGGGGGACAGGGGGAAACACCATATATTTT.

The chain is built from TRBV9 and TRBJ2-2; D call uncertain. This CDR3 has 15 residues. V was cut by 0 bases and J by 1 base, with 7 bases left in between. The germline V gene has CDR1 SGDLS and CDR2 YYNGEE. The DNA of the CDR3 is TGTGCCAGCAGCGTAGTTCCGGGGAACACCGGGGAGCTGTTTTTT. Protein sequence: CASSVVPGNTGELFF.

This clone was recorded only once. V usage is TRBV9 and J usage is TRBJ2-7; 7 positions match TRBD2. V lost 0 bases, J lost 7 bases, and 7 bases stayed unmatched. Germline assignment: CDR1 SGDLS and CDR2 YYNGEE. This CDR3 has 14 amino acids. CDR3 protein: CASSVDGRVEEQYF. In DNA, the CDR3 is TGTGCCAGCAGCGTAGATGGGAGGGTTGAAGAGCAGTACTTC.

The CDR3 here is CASSSAGEQYF. As DNA, the CDR3 is TGTGCCAGCAGCTCCGCGGGCGAGCAGTACTTC. This sequence joins TRBV7-2 and TRBJ2-7, with a possible D match to TRBD2 (5 bases). This CDR3 spans 11 amino acids. Per germline, CDR1 SGHTA and CDR2 FQGNSA. V lost 4 bases, J lost 6 bases, and 7 bases lay in between.

The chain couples TRBV2 to TRBJ1-1, with 8 bases aligning to TRBD1. The length of the CDR3 is 12 residues. The trim removed 4 bases at V and 6 bases at J, leaving 1 base unmatched. The germline CDR1 and CDR2 sequences are SNHLY and FYNNEI. The CDR3 is CASSVRGPEAFF. In nucleotides, the CDR3 is TGTGCCAGCAGTGTCAGGGGGCCTGAAGCTTTCTTT.

The chain joins TRBV6-5 to TRBJ2-4; D is undetermined. V lost 4 bases and J 5 bases, leaving 12 bases between the germline ends. Germline values: CDR1 MNHEY, CDR2 SVGAGI. The CDR3 runs to 14 residues. Here the CDR3 DNA reads TGTGCCAGCAGTTGGTCTCGTGGTCAAAACATTCAGTACTTC. Translating gives CASSWSRGQNIQYF.

V is TRBV28 and J is TRBJ1-4; the D is unclear. V shed 5 bases and J shed 4 bases, with 11 bases lying between them. The length of the CDR3 is 14 residues. From germline, CDR1 is MDHEN and CDR2 SYDVKM. Here the CDR3 reads CASSKEGGNEKLFF. Written as DNA, the CDR3 is TGTGCCAGCAGTAAAGAGGGCGGTAATGAAAAACTGTTTTTT. The entire variable domain, with the rest obtained from reference TRBV28 and TRBJ1-4, is as follows: DVKVTQSSRYLVKRTGEKVFLECVQDMDHENMFWYRQDPGLGLRLIYFSYDVKMKEKGDIPEGYSVSREKKERFSLILESASTNQTSMYLCASSKEGGNEKLFFGSGTQLSVL.

This chain uses TRBV27 with TRBJ2-5; TRBD1 is a possible D gene (6 bases). CDR1 and CDR2 (germline): MNHEY, SMNVEV (reference sequence). The CDR3 is 11 amino acids. V lost 8 bases, J lost 7 bases, and 11 bases lay in between. CDR3 nucleotide sequence: TGTGCCAGCTTGGGGGCCGGGACCCAGTACTTC. Protein product: CASLGAGTQYF.

The chain employs TRBV30 and TRBJ2-7, with 7 bases fitting TRBD2. The junction had 9 bases not matched to a gene; V was cut back by 0 bases and J by 1 base. CDR1 and CDR2 from the germline V gene are GTSNPN and SVGIG (reference sequence). CDR3 length equals 16 residues. This chain's CDR3 is CAWSVPVGRGSYEQYF. CDR3 bases: TGTGCCTGGAGTGTTCCTGTGGGGAGGGGTTCCTACGAGCAGTACTTC.

Of note for this clone: At one end, the junction sequence differs from germline, possibly due to a read error. The chain recombines TRBV19 with TRBJ2-2; possible D gene TRBD1, 5 bases. This CDR3 spans 14 amino acids. CDR1 LNHDA and CDR2 SQIVND come from the germline V gene (reference sequence). The CDR3 coding sequence is TGTGTCAGTAGTATAGGGGTGAACACCGGGGAGCTGTTTTTT. Translating it yields CVSSIGVNTGELFF.

V usage is TRBV5-6 and J usage is TRBJ1-2; D remains ambiguous. Germline V gene sequence: CDR1 SGHDT, CDR2 YYEEEE. This CDR3 comprises 14 residues. The germline V and J ends were trimmed by 1 base and 0 bases, with 7 bases remaining between them. In DNA form, the CDR3 reads TGTGCCAGCAGCTTGATCGGGACTAACTATGGCTACACCTTC. Translated: CASSLIGTNYGYTF.

The chain has TRBV19 and TRBJ2-1; 8 nucleotides agree with TRBD2. The CDR3 is made up of 16 amino acids. Germline V gene sequence: CDR1 LNHDA, CDR2 SQIVND (reference sequence). V lost 4 bases, J lost 6 bases, and 11 bases stayed unmatched. CDR3 loop: CASSTDEGLGSNEQFF. CDR3 nucleotides: TGTGCCAGTAGTACCGACGAGGGACTAGGATCCAATGAGCAGTTCTTC.

The genes are TRBV6-4 and TRBJ1-5, with D tentatively TRBD1 (5 bases). Deletions cut 9 bases from V and 3 bases from J, with 12 bases between. The CDR3 sequence is 13 residues long. CDR1 and CDR2 (germline): MRHNA, SNTAGT. Here the CDR3 reads CASSWGLNQPQHF. For the CDR3, the DNA is TGTGCCAGTTCTTGGGGACTCAATCAGCCCCAGCATTTT.

The chain joins TRBV6-1 to TRBJ1-3; no reliable D call. V lost 4 bases, J lost 0 bases, and 10 bases lay in between. CDR1 MNHNS and CDR2 SASEGT come from the germline V gene. The CDR3 length is 15 residues. The CDR3 spells CASSARSYSGNTIYF. CDR3 nucleotides: TGTGCCAGCAGTGCCAGGTCTTACTCTGGAAACACCATATATTTT.